The present T cell receptor (beta chain) was sequenced within a study of identical twins listed by TCRdb under 2016. General notes on the study: The study deep-sequenced TCR alpha and beta repertoires from monozygotic twins, unrelated adults of various ages and cord blood to test whether fetal clonotypes persist. Replicate twin experiments were performed at different times using different library preparation protocols to rule out contamination. Study-wide findings and limitations: Zero-insertion analyses could be partly confounded by invariant T cells such as MAIT and iNKT, though diverse VJ usage argued against such confounding for most clonotypes. Abundant cord blood beta clonotypes carried fewer insertions; young adult naive repertoires showed a weaker similar trend, while memory repertoires showed none. Compared with coincidental sharing between unrelated individuals, an excess of low generation-probability sequences was observed among out-of-frame TCR alpha sequences shared between twins. Out-of-frame TCR alpha sharing in monozygotic twins was systematically underestimated by recombination models, whereas sharing between unrelated individuals was in agreement with the recombination models. In beta out-of-frame sequences, excess twin sharing was weaker, because having fewer shared sequences lowered the signal-to-noise ratio. Because the same donors could not be followed over many years, conclusions were based on cross-sectional statistical analysis.

Receptor amplification or capture employed 5' RACE. Sequencing was performed on an Illumina HiSeq 2000. A universal primer binding site was added through template switching, and the final cDNA carried a unique molecular identifier so that TCR cDNA molecules could be counted accurately. Specific primers in the conserved constant-segment region were used to synthesize first-strand cDNA for TCR alpha and beta chains. To control for contamination, every cDNA library carried two barcodes: a SMART-Mk sample barcode plus Illumina barcodes. TruSeq adapter sequences and Illumina sample barcodes were added in two successive PCR steps. The Illumina HiSeq platform was used with custom primers to sequence TCR alpha and beta cDNA libraries. Per the original workflow: MiGEC was used to process raw reads and extract unique molecular identifiers, and MiXCR was used to find CDR3 positions. For each individual, recombination models were inferred using an EM algorithm with the repgenHMM and IGoR tools. The tcR package in R was used for shared clonotype analysis, with sharing normalized by the product of cloneset sizes. Out-of-frame nonproductive sequences were analyzed to study raw recombination free of thymic and clonal selection effects. TCRdb redid the processing of the public reads, applying fastp at Q25 and MiXCR, and retained in-frame beta chains. Under each unique CDR3 protein, matching rows form one entry showing the most common genes and DNA. These V and J calls originate from TCRdb's pipeline instead of the authors' own analysis. The sample table holds 520,000 or so distinct CDR3 sequences, of which roughly 21% were seen once. Of the sample, about 0.91% is held by the ten largest clones.

Only healthy Caucasian donors were included. Three pairs of female monozygotic twins, all aged roughly 18 to 30 years, were included in the twin cohort. Positive isolation kits from Invitrogen were used to isolate the CD4+ and CD8+ T cell populations. Sequences MNHEY (CDR1) and SVGAGI (CDR2) are obtained from the germline V gene. The germline V and J ends show losses of 0 bases and 3 bases respectively, and no gene match explains 5 bases of the junction. Including the terminal cysteine and phenylalanine, the CDR3 comprises 16 residues. Only the CDR3 part of the read is kept: 48 bases, read in frame from the first base. On this clonotype itself: Its antigen is currently not known. No base quality information exists; no much larger clone differs at one position.

These sequences were also reported in another study, on T cells expressing NK-cell markers. From that second study: In sorted CD3+CD56+NKG2C+, CD3+CD56+NKG2C- and CD3+CD56-NKG2C+ T-cell subsets from 7 to 9 donors, TCR beta-chain repertoires were profiled. Among the eight sequenced donors, seven were HCMV-seropositive and one was HCMV-seronegative. In several experiments an anti-gammadeltaTCR antibody was added to restrict sorting to alphabetaTCR-expressing T cells. In several donors, the dominant CD3+CD56+NKG2C+ clonotypes were found to rank among the top 10 CD8+ clonotypes and to make up about 1.0-8% of CD8+ T cells. Those dominant clonotypes were again the most abundant among CD3+CD56-NKG2C+ cells in a handful of donors, at about 25-65%. Whether the expanded NKG2C-expressing T cell clones were specific for HCMV antigens remained unclear. The study sequenced eight donors, all healthy volunteers chosen at random: three men and five women. A commercial ELISA kit detecting HCMV-specific IgG in serum was used to determine HCMV serostatus. MIGEC was used to demultiplex reads and group the reads by UMI, and MiTCR was used to assemble and quantify clonotypes. To exclude erroneous sequences, only TCR cDNA sequences supported by at least two reads were retained. Downstream repertoire analysis used the tcR package, and clonotypes were matched across fractions by CDR3 nucleotide sequence plus V segment. VDJmatch was used to annotate antigen specificity against VDJdb, with one amino acid substitution in CDR3 permitted.

The sequenced sample was CD4+ T cells sorted from blood. Here the chain combines TRBV6-5 and TRBJ1-3; 7 of the junction bases match TRBD1. This TCR was sampled from a woman aged 18 to 35 in good health. The sequence in DNA is TGTGCCAGCAGTTACTCGAAACAGGGGCATGGAAACACCATATATTTT. This sequence encodes CASSYSKQGHGNTIYF.